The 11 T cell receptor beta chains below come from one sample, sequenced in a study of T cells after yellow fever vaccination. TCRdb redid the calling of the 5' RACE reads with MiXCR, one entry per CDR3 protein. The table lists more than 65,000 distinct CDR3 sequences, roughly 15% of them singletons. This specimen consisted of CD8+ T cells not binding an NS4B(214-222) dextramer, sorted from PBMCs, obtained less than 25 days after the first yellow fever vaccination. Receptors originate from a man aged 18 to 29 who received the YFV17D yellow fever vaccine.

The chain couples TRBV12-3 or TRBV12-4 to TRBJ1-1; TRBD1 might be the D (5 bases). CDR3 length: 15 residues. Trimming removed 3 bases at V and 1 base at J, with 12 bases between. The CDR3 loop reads CASSFEGLGNTEAFF. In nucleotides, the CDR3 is TGTGCCAGCAGTTTCGAGGGGCTTGGGAACACTGAAGCTTTCTTT.

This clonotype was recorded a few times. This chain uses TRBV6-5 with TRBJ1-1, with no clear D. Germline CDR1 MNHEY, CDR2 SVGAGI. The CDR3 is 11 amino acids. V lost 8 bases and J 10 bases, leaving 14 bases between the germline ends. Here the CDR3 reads CASGPSPRAFF. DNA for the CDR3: TGTGCCAGCGGGCCAAGCCCCAGAGCTTTCTTT.

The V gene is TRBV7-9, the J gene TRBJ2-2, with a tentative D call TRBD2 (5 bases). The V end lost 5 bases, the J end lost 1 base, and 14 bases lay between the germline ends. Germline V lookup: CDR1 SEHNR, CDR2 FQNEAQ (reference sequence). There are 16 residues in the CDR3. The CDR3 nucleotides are TGTGCCAGCAGCCTTCGGACGGGGAAGAACACCGGGGAGCTGTTTTTT. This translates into CASSLRTGKNTGELFF.

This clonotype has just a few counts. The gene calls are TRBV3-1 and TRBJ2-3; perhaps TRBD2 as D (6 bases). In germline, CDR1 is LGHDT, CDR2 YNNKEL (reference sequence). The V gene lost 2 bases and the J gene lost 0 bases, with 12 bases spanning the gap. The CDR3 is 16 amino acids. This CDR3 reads CASSQLRGSSTDTQYF. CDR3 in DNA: TGTGCCAGCAGCCAATTGCGGGGTTCTAGCACAGATACGCAGTATTTT.

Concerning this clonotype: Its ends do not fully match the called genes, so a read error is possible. CDR3 coding DNA: TGTGCCGGCAGGGACGGGACTAGCGAATACAATGAGCAGTTCTTC. This codes for CAGRDGTSEYNEQFF. The chain uses TRBV12-3 or TRBV12-4 and TRBJ2-1; 10 nucleotides align to TRBD2. This CDR3 contains 15 residues.

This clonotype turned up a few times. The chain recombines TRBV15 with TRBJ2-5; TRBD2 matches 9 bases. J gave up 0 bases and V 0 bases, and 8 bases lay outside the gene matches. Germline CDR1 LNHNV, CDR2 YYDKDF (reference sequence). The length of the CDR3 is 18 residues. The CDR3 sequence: CATSRDSGLAPYQETQYF. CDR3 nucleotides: TGTGCCACCAGCAGAGATTCCGGACTAGCGCCGTACCAAGAGACCCAGTACTTC.

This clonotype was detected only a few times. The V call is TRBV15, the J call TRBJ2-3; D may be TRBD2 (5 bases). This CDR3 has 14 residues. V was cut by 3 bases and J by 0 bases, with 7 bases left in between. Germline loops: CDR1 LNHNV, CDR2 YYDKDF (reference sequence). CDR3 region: CATSRDLSTDTQYF. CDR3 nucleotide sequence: TGTGCCACCAGCAGGGACTTAAGCACAGATACGCAGTATTTT.

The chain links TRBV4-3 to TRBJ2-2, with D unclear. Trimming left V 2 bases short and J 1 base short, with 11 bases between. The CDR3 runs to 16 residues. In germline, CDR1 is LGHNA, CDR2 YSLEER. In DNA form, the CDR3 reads TGCGCCAGCAGCCAAAATTCCCGGGTGAACACCGGGGAGCTGTTTTTT. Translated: CASSQNSRVNTGELFF.

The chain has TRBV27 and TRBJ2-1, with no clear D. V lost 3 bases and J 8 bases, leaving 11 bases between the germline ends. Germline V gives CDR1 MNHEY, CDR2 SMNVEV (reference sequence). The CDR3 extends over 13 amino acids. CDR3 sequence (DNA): TGTGCCAGCAGTTTCTCATGGTTCCATGAGCAGTTCTTC. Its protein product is CASSFSWFHEQFF.

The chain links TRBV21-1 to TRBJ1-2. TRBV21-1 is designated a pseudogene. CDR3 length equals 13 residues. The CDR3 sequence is CASRPKRRYGYTF. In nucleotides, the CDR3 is TGTGCCAGCCGCCCAAAAAGGCGGTATGGCTACACCTTC.

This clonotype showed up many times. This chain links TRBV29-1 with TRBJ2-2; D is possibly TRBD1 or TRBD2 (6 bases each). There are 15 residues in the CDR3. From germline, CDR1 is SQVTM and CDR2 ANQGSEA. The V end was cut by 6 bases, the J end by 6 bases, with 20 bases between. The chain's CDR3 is CSVIYGGLEAGELFF. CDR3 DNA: TGCAGCGTCATATACGGGGGCCTGGAGGCCGGGGAGCTGTTTTTT.